This T cell receptor (beta chain) was identified in a study of blood T cell repertoires in COVID-19. Study context: Some COVID-19 samples were acute and others convalescent; all came from the United States, Italy and Spain.

Here immunoSEQ multiplex PCR was the method, and the copy in TCRdb shows in-frame clones only, minus some. The table has about 150,000 clones, 75% to 90% seen once. CDR3 length: 14 amino acids. Germline V gene data show CDR1 as SEHNR and CDR2 as FQNEAQ (reference sequence). V lost 3 bases and J 8 bases, leaving 13 bases between the germline ends. The rearrangement joins TRBV7-9 to TRBJ1-4, with D possibly matching TRBD1 (5 bases). The sequenced sample was peripheral blood. The clonotype comes from a woman aged 55 to 70 with active COVID-19. DNA of the CDR3: TGTGCCAGCAGCTTCACTCAGGGTGGCGAAAAACTGTTTTTT. Protein product: CASSFTQGGEKLFF.